A selection of T cell receptor beta chains follows, all from one sample in a study of T-cell reconstitution after alpha-beta-depleted transplantation in children. TCRdb called the PCR reads again in MiXCR, with one record for every CDR3 protein. The data hold around 250,000 distinct CDR3 sequences, with 9.9% observed a single time. The sample in question was PBMCs from the stem cell graft donor, obtained from the stem cell graft. The receptors were gathered from a human donor who donated a stem cell graft to a child with SCID. Each CDR3 is given with its conserved first and last residue. Fields, in order: V gene, J gene, clone size, CDR3 protein. Clone sizes are given selectively: once, few, many, or a class where the clone is expanded.

V gene: TRBV7-9; J gene: TRBJ2-1; clone size: many; CDR3 protein: CASSLAGQGSSGEQFF
V gene: TRBV5-1; J gene: TRBJ2-4; clone size: few; CDR3 protein: CASSLGQGQNIQYF
V gene: TRBV9; J gene: TRBJ2-1; clone size: many; CDR3 protein: CASSGTGYDEQFF
V gene: TRBV14; J gene: TRBJ2-3; clone size: few; CDR3 protein: CASSLRNRGNTQYF
V gene: TRBV6-5; J gene: TRBJ1-1; clone size: NA; CDR3 protein: CASSYSLGREGEAFF
V gene: TRBV19; J gene: TRBJ2-7; clone size: NA; CDR3 protein: CASRGTASYEQYF
V gene: TRBV7-8; J gene: TRBJ2-2; clone size: NA; CDR3 protein: CASSVTGRGTGELFF
V gene: TRBV7-8; J gene: TRBJ1-1; clone size: many; CDR3 protein: CASTGVETGLNTEAFF
V gene: TRBV2; J gene: TRBJ1-1; clone size: many; CDR3 protein: CASNLDSRTEAFF
V gene: TRBV20-1; J gene: TRBJ1-1; clone size: few; CDR3 protein: CSARSGGSHTEAFF
V gene: TRBV12-3/TRBV12-4; J gene: TRBJ2-7; clone size: NA; CDR3 protein: CASSPRDRSSYEQYF
V gene: TRBV5-6; J gene: TRBJ2-5; clone size: NA; CDR3 protein: CASSRTGGQETQYF
V gene: TRBV27; J gene: TRBJ2-7; clone size: many; CDR3 protein: CASKIQGNSYEQYF
V gene: TRBV2; J gene: TRBJ2-3; clone size: many; CDR3 protein: CASSDTITPGLDTQYF
V gene: TRBV20-1; J gene: TRBJ2-5; clone size: NA; CDR3 protein: CSARDTGGLGETQYF
V gene: TRBV2; J gene: TRBJ2-2; clone size: many; CDR3 protein: CASSLVRVAGELFF
V gene: TRBV12-3/TRBV12-4; J gene: TRBJ2-5; clone size: NA; CDR3 protein: CASSPGQWEETQYF
V gene: TRBV9; J gene: TRBJ2-3; clone size: few; CDR3 protein: CASSGSGAAQDTQYF
V gene: TRBV7-9; J gene: TRBJ1-1; clone size: many; CDR3 protein: CASSLAWGNTEAFF
V gene: TRBV9; J gene: TRBJ2-3; clone size: medium-sized; CDR3 protein: CASSVFSGGNTDTQYF
V gene: TRBV10-3; J gene: TRBJ2-7; clone size: many; CDR3 protein: CAISDPGTTHEQYF
V gene: TRBV20-1; J gene: TRBJ2-1; clone size: few; CDR3 protein: CSVGGWGPYNEQFF
V gene: TRBV18; J gene: TRBJ2-2; clone size: NA; CDR3 protein: CASSVARNTGELFF
V gene: TRBV27; J gene: TRBJ2-1; clone size: NA; CDR3 protein: CASRVGGSSYNEQFF
V gene: TRBV6-4; J gene: TRBJ2-1; clone size: many; CDR3 protein: CASSVDGGLEQFF
V gene: TRBV4-1; J gene: TRBJ1-5; clone size: NA; CDR3 protein: CASSPLEGNQPQHF
V gene: TRBV27; J gene: TRBJ2-3; clone size: NA; CDR3 protein: CASGGLATDTQYF
V gene: TRBV6-1; J gene: TRBJ2-5; clone size: once; CDR3 protein: CASSEVAGGQETQYF
V gene: TRBV20-1; J gene: TRBJ2-1; clone size: NA; CDR3 protein: CSARESLSGVSYNEQFF
V gene: TRBV3-1; J gene: TRBJ2-7; clone size: many; CDR3 protein: CASSQEEGTSYEQYF
V gene: TRBV7-3; J gene: TRBJ2-5; clone size: NA; CDR3 protein: CASSLSSGGPRETQYF
V gene: TRBV7-9; J gene: TRBJ1-1; clone size: many; CDR3 protein: CASSLYEPGGTEAFF
V gene: TRBV5-1; J gene: TRBJ2-7; clone size: few; CDR3 protein: CASSLGLHEQYF
V gene: TRBV25-1; J gene: TRBJ2-1; clone size: NA; CDR3 protein: CAGSDPRESPYNEQFF
V gene: TRBV5-1; J gene: TRBJ2-1; clone size: NA; CDR3 protein: CASSYRGLEVHEQFF
V gene: TRBV20-1; J gene: TRBJ2-1; clone size: few; CDR3 protein: CSASTSGFYNEQFF
V gene: TRBV5-1; J gene: TRBJ2-7; clone size: NA; CDR3 protein: CASSLVQGAYEQYF
V gene: TRBV11-2; J gene: TRBJ2-1; clone size: NA; CDR3 protein: CASSPGLAGAKEQFF
V gene: TRBV27; J gene: TRBJ1-1; clone size: NA; CDR3 protein: CASKKGTEAFF
V gene: TRBV9; J gene: TRBJ1-5; clone size: NA; CDR3 protein: CASSPDWGGNQPQHF
V gene: TRBV5-1; J gene: TRBJ2-2; clone size: NA; CDR3 protein: CASSRWAGADTGELFF
V gene: TRBV20-1; J gene: TRBJ2-3; clone size: NA; CDR3 protein: CSASRPATDTQYF
V gene: TRBV20-1; J gene: TRBJ2-2; clone size: NA; CDR3 protein: CSARDPQKTGELFF
V gene: TRBV7-2; J gene: TRBJ2-3; clone size: NA; CDR3 protein: CASSQAQLSDTQYF
V gene: TRBV29-1; J gene: TRBJ2-4; clone size: NA; CDR3 protein: CSVGDRSPNIQYF
V gene: TRBV27; J gene: TRBJ1-1; clone size: few; CDR3 protein: CASTDPGNTEAFF
V gene: TRBV10-3; J gene: TRBJ2-5; clone size: NA; CDR3 protein: CAISGDRGQETQYF
V gene: TRBV10-3; J gene: TRBJ2-3; clone size: NA; CDR3 protein: CAIGARTDTQYF
V gene: TRBV12-3/TRBV12-4; J gene: TRBJ2-7; clone size: few; CDR3 protein: CASSLALYPEEGGAHRYYEQYF